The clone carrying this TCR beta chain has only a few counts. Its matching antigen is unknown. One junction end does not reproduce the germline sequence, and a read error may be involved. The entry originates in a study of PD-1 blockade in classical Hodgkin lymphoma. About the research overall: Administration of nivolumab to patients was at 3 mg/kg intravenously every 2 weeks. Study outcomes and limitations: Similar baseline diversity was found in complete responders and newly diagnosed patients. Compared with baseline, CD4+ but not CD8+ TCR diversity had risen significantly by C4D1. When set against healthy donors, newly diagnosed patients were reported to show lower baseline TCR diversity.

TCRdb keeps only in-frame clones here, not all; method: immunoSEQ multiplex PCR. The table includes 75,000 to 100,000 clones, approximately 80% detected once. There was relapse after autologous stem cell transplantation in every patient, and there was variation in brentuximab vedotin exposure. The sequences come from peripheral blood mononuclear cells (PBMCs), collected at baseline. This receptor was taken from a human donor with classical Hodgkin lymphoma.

The DNA of the CDR3 is TGTGCCAGCAGTGTAGGACTAGCGGGTGGGGGAATCTTC. This encodes CASSVGLAGGGIF. The chain combines TRBV2 with TRBJ2-1, with TRBD2 matching 11 bases. Germline CDR1 is SNHLY and CDR2 is FYNNEI. This CDR3 contains 13 residues.